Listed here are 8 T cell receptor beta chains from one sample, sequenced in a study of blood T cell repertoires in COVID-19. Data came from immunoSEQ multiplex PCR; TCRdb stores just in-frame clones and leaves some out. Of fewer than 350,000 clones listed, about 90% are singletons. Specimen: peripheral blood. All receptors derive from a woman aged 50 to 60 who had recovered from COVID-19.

The CDR3 spells CASSLELGSGGARDTQYF. CDR3 nucleotide sequence: TGTGCCAGCAGCTTAGAGCTCGGGAGCGGGGGGGCCCGAGATACGCAGTATTTT. The chain has TRBV11-2 and TRBJ2-3, with TRBD2 identical over 10 bases. Unmatched junction bases numbered 11, after V lost 0 bases and J lost 5 bases. Germline lookup yields CDR1 SGHAT and CDR2 FQNNGV. The CDR3 spans 18 residues.

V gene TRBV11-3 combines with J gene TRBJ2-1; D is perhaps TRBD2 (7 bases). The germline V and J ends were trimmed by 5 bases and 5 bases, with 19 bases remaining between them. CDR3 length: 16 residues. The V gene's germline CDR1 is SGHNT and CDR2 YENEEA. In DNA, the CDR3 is TGTGCCAGCAGCCGAGGGGGGGCTAGCGGCCACAATGAGCAGTTCTTC. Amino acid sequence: CASSRGGASGHNEQFF.

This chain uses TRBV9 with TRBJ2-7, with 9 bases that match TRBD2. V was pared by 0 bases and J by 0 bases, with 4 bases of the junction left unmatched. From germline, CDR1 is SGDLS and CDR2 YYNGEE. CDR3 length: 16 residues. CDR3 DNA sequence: TGTGCCAGCAGCGTAGGACTAGCGGTTACCTCCTACGAGCAGTACTTC. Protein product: CASSVGLAVTSYEQYF.

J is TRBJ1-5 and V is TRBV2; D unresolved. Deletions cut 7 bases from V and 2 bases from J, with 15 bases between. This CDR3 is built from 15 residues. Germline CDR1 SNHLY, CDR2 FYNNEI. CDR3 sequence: CASTKSLGGNQPQHF. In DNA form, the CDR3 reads TGTGCCAGCACTAAGTCCCTTGGAGGCAATCAGCCCCAGCATTTT.

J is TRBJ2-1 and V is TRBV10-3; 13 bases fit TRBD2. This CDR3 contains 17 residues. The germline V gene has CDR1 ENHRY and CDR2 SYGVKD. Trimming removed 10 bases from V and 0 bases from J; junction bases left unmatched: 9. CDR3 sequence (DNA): TGTGCCAGCAGAGGACTAGCGGGGGCATCCTCCTACAATGAGCAGTTCTTC. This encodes CASRGLAGASSYNEQFF.

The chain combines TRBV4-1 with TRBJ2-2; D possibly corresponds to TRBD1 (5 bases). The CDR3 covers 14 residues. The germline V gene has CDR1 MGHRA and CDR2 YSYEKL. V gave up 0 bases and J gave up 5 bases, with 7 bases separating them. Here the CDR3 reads CASSQDSGTGELFF. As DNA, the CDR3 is TGCGCCAGCAGCCAAGATTCAGGGACCGGGGAGCTGTTTTTT.

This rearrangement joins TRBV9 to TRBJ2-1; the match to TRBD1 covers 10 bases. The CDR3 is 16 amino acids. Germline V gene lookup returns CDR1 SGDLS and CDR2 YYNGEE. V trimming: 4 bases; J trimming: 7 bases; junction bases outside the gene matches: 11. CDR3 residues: CASSLEPGQGLNEQFF. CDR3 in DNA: TGTGCCAGCAGCCTCGAACCGGGACAGGGGTTGAATGAGCAGTTCTTC.

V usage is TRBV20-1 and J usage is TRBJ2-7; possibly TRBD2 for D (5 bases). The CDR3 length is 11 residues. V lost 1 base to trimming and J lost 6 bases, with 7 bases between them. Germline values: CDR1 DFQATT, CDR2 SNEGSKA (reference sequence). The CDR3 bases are TGCAGTGCTAGAGGGAGGCTCGAGCAGTACTTC. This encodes CSARGRLEQYF.